One and the same sample provided the 8 T cell receptor beta chains below, sequenced in a study of post-analysis software for immune sequencing data. Unique molecular identifiers were carried by the TCR beta cDNA libraries. TCRdb processed the PCR reads anew with MiXCR; each CDR3 protein has one entry. The table includes roughly 180,000 distinct CDR3 sequences, 30% detected once. The study, taken as a whole, reports: Comparison of patients with controls showed five or six TRBV segments more frequent in patients, TRBV5-6, TRBV5-1 and TRBV20-1 among them.

For these TCRs, the target antigens are not known. The sample comprised blood. The receptors here all came from a girl aged 10 to 17 with multiple sclerosis.

Only a few counts were recorded for this clonotype. This CDR3 is CASGLPEFF. The CDR3, as DNA: TGTGCTAGTGGTCTCCCTGAGTTCTTC. This chain uses TRBV12-5 with TRBJ2-1, with unresolved D. V lost 5 bases to trimming and J lost 14 bases, with 7 bases between them. The germline CDR1 and CDR2 sequences are LGHNT and FRNRAP. The CDR3 totals 9 residues.

This clonotype was recorded many times. The chain employs TRBV6-1 and TRBJ2-3; D might be TRBD2 (5 bases). The germline gives CDR1 MNHNS, CDR2 SASEGT. V shed 6 bases and J shed 7 bases, with 14 bases lying between them. This CDR3 is built from 13 residues. DNA for the CDR3: TGTGCCAGCAGGTCTTTGACCGGGAATACGCAGTATTTT. It translates to CASRSLTGNTQYF.

Turning to this clonotype: A read error is possible here, since a much larger clone lies one base away. The gene calls are TRBV5-1 and TRBJ2-7; 7 bases are shared with TRBD2. CDR1 is SGHRS, CDR2 YFSETQ, per germline. The CDR3 covers 14 residues. The CDR3 sequence: CTSSWGRVSYEQYF. In nucleotides, the CDR3 is TGCACCAGCAGCTGGGGGAGGGTCTCCTACGAGCAGTACTTC.

The gene calls are TRBV11-2 and TRBJ1-6; tentatively, D is TRBD1 (6 bases). The V end lost 0 bases, the J end lost 9 bases, and 12 bases lay between the germline ends. CDR1 SGHAT and CDR2 FQNNGV come from the germline V gene. The CDR3 loop spans 15 amino acids. Written as DNA, the CDR3 is TGTGCCAGCAGCTTAGACAGGGGAGGACTTTCACCCCTCCACTTT. Protein: CASSLDRGGLSPLHF. Supplemented by reference TRBV11-2 and TRBJ1-6, the full variable domain reads EAGVAQSPRYKIIEKRQSVAFWCNPISGHATLYWYQQILGQGPKLLIQFQNNGVVDDSQLPKDRFSAERLKGVDSTLKIQPAKLEDSAVYLCASSLDRGGLSPLHFGNGTRLTVT.

The sample holds many counts of this clonotype. This chain connects TRBV27 to TRBJ2-7, with 7 nucleotides matching TRBD1. This CDR3 region has 13 residues. Germline V gene data show CDR1 as MNHEY and CDR2 as SMNVEV (reference sequence). V was pared by 6 bases and J by 1 base, with 3 bases of the junction left unmatched. The CDR3: CASSAGGSYEQYF. In DNA form, the CDR3 reads TGTGCCAGCAGCGCAGGGGGATCCTACGAGCAGTACTTC.

This clonotype was counted a few times. The chain has TRBV9 and TRBJ2-7; the match to TRBD1 covers 8 bases. This CDR3 region has 15 residues. With V trimmed by 0 bases and J by 2 bases, 4 bases remained unmatched. Per the germline V gene, CDR1 is SGDLS and CDR2 is YYNGEE. CDR3 sequence: CASSVAGTGPYEQYF. Written as DNA, the CDR3 is TGTGCCAGCAGCGTAGCTGGGACAGGACCCTACGAGCAGTACTTC.

In its sample, this clonotype was seen once. Being one base from a much bigger clone, this may be a read error. The V and J genes are TRBV14 and TRBJ2-5, with 8 bases aligning to TRBD2. Germline V lookup: CDR1 SGHDN, CDR2 FVKESK. The CDR3 contains 15 residues. The CDR3 loop reads CAGSQAGLAFGTQYF. The CDR3 DNA follows: TGTGCCGGCAGCCAAGCCGGACTAGCCTTTGGGACCCAGTACTTC.

At least ten counts were recorded for this clonotype. The V gene is TRBV15, the J gene TRBJ1-2; 8 bases map to TRBD1. Germline CDR1 reads LNHNV; CDR2 reads YYDKDF (reference sequence). After removal of 1 base from V and 4 bases from J, the junction contained 5 bases not matched to a gene. This CDR3 spans 15 amino acids. As DNA, the CDR3 is TGTGCCACCAGCAGAGGTAACAGGGGGACCTATGGCTACACCTTC. Translated: CATSRGNRGTYGYTF.